The 15 T cell receptor beta chains below were found in one sample sequenced in a study of regulatory T cells in long-lasting Graves disease. HTBI primers from iRepertoire and Arm-PCR of CDR3 regions yielded the TCR beta libraries. TCRdb re-called the multiplex PCR reads with MiXCR, one entry per CDR3 protein. The sample holds about 540,000 distinct CDR3 sequences, about 14% seen once. Time point indicated: newly diagnosed GD, antithyroid drugs for less than 3 months. With RNA extracted from PBMCs as input, the TCR library was made. This sample also belongs to another study, concerning T cells in Graves' hyperthyroidism and ophthalmopathy.

The specimen comprised peripheral blood mononuclear cells (PBMCs), sampled at new diagnosis, from a patient treated with antithyroid drugs. The origin of the receptors is a young man with Graves disease.

The V gene is TRBV7-9, the J gene TRBJ2-2; unclear D gene. V gave up 0 bases and J gave up 10 bases, with 3 bases separating them. CDR3 size: 11 residues. Germline CDR1 reads SEHNR; CDR2 reads FQNEAQ (reference sequence). CDR3 nucleotide sequence: TGTGCCAGCAGCTTAGCCCAGGAGCTGTTTTTT. It is translated as CASSLAQELFF.

This clonotype came up a few times. V and J are TRBV5-1 and TRBJ2-3, with TRBD2 matching over 8 bases. The CDR3 spans 15 residues. Germline V CDR1 and CDR2: SGHRS, YFSETQ. The V and J ends lost 4 bases and 1 base, in that order; junction bases with no gene match: 5. The CDR3: CASSLELAGTDTQYF. The CDR3 DNA reads as TGCGCCAGCAGCCTCGAACTAGCGGGCACAGATACGCAGTATTTT.

This clonotype came up many times. Germline is not matched at one junction end, which may reflect a read error. The chain carries TRBV5-1 and TRBJ2-3; TRBD1 might be the D (6 bases). Germline CDR1 reads SGHRS; CDR2 reads YFSETQ. This CDR3 is built from 15 residues. CDR3 sequence: CASSLGGISTDTQYF. CDR3 nucleotide sequence: TGTGCCAGCAGCTTAGGGGGAATAAGTACAGATACGCAGTATTTT.

This clonotype has ten or more counts. The J gene is TRBJ1-1, the V gene TRBV29-1, with D possibly TRBD1 on 5 matching bases. Looked up from germline, CDR1 is SQVTM and CDR2 is ANQGSEA. Trimming removed 6 bases at V and 0 bases at J, with 14 bases between. CDR3 size: 14 residues. DNA for the CDR3: TGCAGCGTCAGGCGGGACGGATTGAACACTGAAGCTTTCTTT. As protein: CSVRRDGLNTEAFF.

This clonotype has a count of ten or more. CDR3 loop: CASRGSSGQPSSYNSPLHF. The CDR3 DNA reads TGTGCCAGCAGGGGGTCATCCGGACAGCCTAGCTCCTATAATTCACCCCTCCACTTT. J is TRBJ1-6 and V is TRBV12-3 or TRBV12-4, with TRBD1 as a possible D gene (6 bases). Trimming cost V 6 bases and J 0 bases, with 21 bases left between them. The CDR3 spans 19 residues.

This clonotype was picked up many times. J is TRBJ1-6 and V is TRBV11-2; weak D call: TRBD1 (5 bases). The CDR3 is made up of 17 amino acids. V gave up 4 bases and J gave up 8 bases, with 21 bases separating them. Germline CDR1 reads SGHAT; CDR2 reads FQNNGV. The CDR3 sequence: CASSSRLWMGPDSPLHF. The CDR3 nucleotides read TGTGCCAGCAGCTCTAGGCTATGGATGGGGCCCGATTCACCCCTCCACTTT.

This clonotype was counted between two and nine times. The chain uses TRBV11-2 and TRBJ2-1, with 10 bases aligning to TRBD2. The V gene's germline CDR1 is SGHAT and CDR2 FQNNGV. This CDR3 is 15 amino acids long. Germline trimming cut 4 bases from V and 8 bases from J; bases unmatched to any gene: 8. CDR3 DNA sequence: TGTGCCAGCAGCTCCCTAGCGGGAGCTCTGGATGAGCAGTTCTTC. Translating it yields CASSSLAGALDEQFF.

This clonotype has at least ten counts. A junction boundary mismatches the germline segment, possibly from a read error. The chain uses TRBV5-1 and TRBJ1-1; D uncertain. Germline CDR1 is SGHRS and CDR2 is YFSETQ. This CDR3 has 13 residues. CDR3 loop: CASSSPGNTEAFF. As DNA, the CDR3 is TGTGCCAGCAGCTCTCCGGGTAACACTGAAGCTTTCTTT.

In this sample, this clonotype turned up a few times. V and J are TRBV7-9 and TRBJ1-2; 7 nucleotides agree with TRBD1. Germline trimming cut 4 bases from V and 6 bases from J; bases unmatched to any gene: 5. This CDR3 is built from 13 residues. Germline CDR1 is SEHNR and CDR2 is FQNEAQ (reference sequence). CDR3 sequence: CASSYTQGNGYTF. The CDR3 DNA reads as TGTGCCAGCAGCTATACACAGGGGAATGGCTACACCTTC.

This clonotype was detected ten times or more. The junction shows a germline mismatch at one end, possibly a read error. The chain couples TRBV12-3 or TRBV12-4 to TRBJ2-1; 7 nucleotides align to TRBD2. There are 13 residues in the CDR3. DNA for the CDR3: TGTGCCACCAGTCAGCGGGATCGAGATGAGCAGTTCTTC. Its translation is CATSQRDRDEQFF.

This clonotype was recorded many times. The chain uses TRBV28 and TRBJ1-3, with a tentative D call TRBD1 (6 bases). V was shortened by 2 bases and J by 15 bases, with 17 bases between the two germline ends. CDR1 and CDR2 from the germline V gene are MDHEN and SYDVKM. This CDR3 spans 13 amino acids. The CDR3: CASSLVGGTSEYF. CDR3 DNA sequence: TGTGCCAGCAGTTTAGTTGGGGGGACATCCGAATATTTT.

This clonotype was detected a few times. CDR3 DNA sequence: TGTGCCAGCAGCCCTCGCGAAGGGGTAGAGCAGTTCTTC. Protein product: CASSPREGVEQFF. The rearrangement joins TRBV7-9 to TRBJ2-1; D possibly corresponds to TRBD1 (5 bases). The V gene's germline CDR1 is SEHNR and CDR2 FQNEAQ (reference sequence). This CDR3 contains 13 residues. Deletions cut 5 bases from V and 10 bases from J, with 15 bases between.

This clonotype was seen many times. The J gene is TRBJ2-7, the V gene TRBV27; tentative D call: TRBD2 (6 bases). The CDR3 runs to 15 residues. The germline V gene encodes CDR1 MNHEY and CDR2 SMNVEV (reference sequence). V lost 1 base, J lost 7 bases, and 17 bases lay in between. The CDR3 nucleotides are TGTGCCAGCAGTTTATTCTCCAACCGGCGGGGAGAGCAGTACTTC. Protein sequence: CASSLFSNRRGEQYF.

The sample holds a few counts of this clonotype. This chain links TRBV20-1 with TRBJ2-3, with 10 bases identical to TRBD2. Germline V gives CDR1 DFQATT, CDR2 SNEGSKA (reference sequence). After removal of 6 bases from V and 4 bases from J, the junction contained 19 bases not matched to a gene. The CDR3 spans 18 residues. The CDR3 spells CSADGAQKAGGPPDTQYF. The CDR3 bases are TGCAGTGCAGACGGGGCCCAAAAAGCGGGAGGGCCGCCAGATACGCAGTATTTT.

The chain carries TRBV5-4 and TRBJ1-5, with 7 bases lining up with TRBD1. After removal of 6 bases from V and 5 bases from J, the junction contained 8 bases not matched to a gene. Germline CDR1 is SGHNT and CDR2 is YYREEE (reference sequence). The CDR3 sequence is 14 residues long. CDR3 nucleotides: TGTGCCAGCACCTCCGGGACAGTTTATCAGCCCCAGCATTTT. Its translation: CASTSGTVYQPQHF.